Listed below are T cell receptor beta chains from one sample, sequenced in a study of tumor-infiltrating lymphocytes in primary liver carcinoma. TCRdb redid the calling of the multiplex PCR reads with MiXCR, one entry per CDR3 protein. The sample includes fewer than 350,000 distinct CDR3 sequences, approximately 65% of them seen just once. Sequencing was carried out using peripheral blood. The receptors stem from a man aged 40-50 years with primary liver carcinoma and hepatitis B virus infection. Both conserved end residues are part of each CDR3. D genes are given only for firm matches. Size is stated for part of the rows, as once, few or many counts, or as a class when the clone is expanded.

J	V	D	size	DNA	CDR3
TRBJ1-4	TRBV4-3	NA	many	TGCGCCAGCAGCCAAGAAGGACAAAAACTGTTTTTT	CASSQEGQKLFF
TRBJ2-3	TRBV28	NA	NA	TGTGCCAGCAGTACTGACCGCAGCTCCTTGCCAGATACGCAGTATTTT	CASSTDRSSLPDTQYF
TRBJ2-2	TRBV6-5	NA	NA	TGTGCCAGCAGTTTCTCCGTGATACCAGTAAACACCGGGGAGCTGTTTTTT	CASSFSVIPVNTGELFF
TRBJ2-1	TRBV11-1	TRBD2	NA	TGTGCCAGCAAAGGTGGACTAGCGGGGGGCAATGAGCAGTTCTTC	CASKGGLAGGNEQFF
TRBJ2-7	TRBV7-9	NA	NA	TGTGCCAGCAGACCCCCTATGGGAGCCCCCGAGCAGTACTTC	CASRPPMGAPEQYF
TRBJ2-1	TRBV5-4	NA	NA	TGTGCCAGCAAAACCGCCGTAGCGGAAGGGTATGAGCAGTTCTTC	CASKTAVAEGYEQFF
TRBJ2-1	TRBV5-4	NA	NA	TGTGCCAGCAGCTTGGGTGGCAGTAGCTCCTACAATGAGCAGTTCTTC	CASSLGGSSSYNEQFF
TRBJ2-7	TRBV14	TRBD1	NA	TGTGCCAACAGCCAAAAGGGACAGGGGCGAAACGAGCAGTACTTC	CANSQKGQGRNEQYF
TRBJ1-6	TRBV7-9	TRBD1	NA	TGTGCCAGCGGCTTCGGGACAGAGAATTCACCCCTCCACTTT	CASGFGTENSPLHF
TRBJ1-4	TRBV11-1	NA	NA	TGTGCCAGCAGCGCTTCTAATGAAGAACCGTTTTTT	CASSASNEEPFF
TRBJ1-2	TRBV5-5	TRBD1	few	TGTGCCAGCATCCGGACAGGGGGAAACTATGGCTACACCTTC	CASIRTGGNYGYTF
TRBJ2-7	TRBV28	TRBD2	NA	TGTGTCAGCAGTTTTCCGATTGGACCAGCGGGAGGTCGCGAGCAGTACTTC	CVSSFPIGPAGGREQYF
TRBJ2-5	TRBV5-6	TRBD2	NA	TGTGCCAGCAGTTTGGAGACTAGCCAAGAGGCCCAGTACTTC	CASSLETSQEAQYF
TRBJ2-1	TRBV10-3	NA	NA	TGTACCACCAGGACTGTTCTCGGTGAGCAGTTCTTC	CTTRTVLGEQFF
TRBJ2-5	TRBV5-1	TRBD1	NA	TGCGCCAGCAGCAGGACAGGGAACCAAGAGACCCAGTACTTC	CASSRTGNQETQYF
TRBJ1-1	TRBV6-6	TRBD1	NA	TGTGCCAGCAACGGACAGGGTATAAGTGGCGCTGAAGCTTTCTTT	CASNGQGISGAEAFF
TRBJ2-1	TRBV29-1	NA	many	TGCAGCGGCCGTGAGACTGGAGTGGTGTTCTTC	CSGRETGVVFF
TRBJ1-3	TRBV7-2	NA	NA	TGTGCCAGCAGCTTAGCGGGGGATGGAAACACCATATATTTT	CASSLAGDGNTIYF
TRBJ2-7	TRBV6-2/TRBV6-3	NA	once	TGTGCCAGCAGTTACGGCCAAACGAAGGGATACGAGCAGTACTTC	CASSYGQTKGYEQYF
TRBJ2-7	TRBV6-5	NA	once	TGTGCCAGCAGTTACACCCTTGGGGGCAGGGTCCCCTACGAGCAGTACTTC	CASSYTLGGRVPYEQYF
TRBJ2-7	TRBV11-2	TRBD2	few	TGTGCCAGCAGACAAGGACTAGCGGGAGGGTGGTCCTACGAGCAGTACTTC	CASRQGLAGGWSYEQYF
TRBJ1-1	TRBV7-9	NA	NA	TGTGCCAGCAGCTTAACTCAGGACTCTGAAGCTTTCTTT	CASSLTQDSEAFF
TRBJ2-5	TRBV6-1	NA	many	TGTGCCAGCAGTGAAGCGGCCTCTCCATCCGGGACGGAACGAGAGACCCAGTACTTC	CASSEAASPSGTERETQYF
TRBJ1-1	TRBV11-2	NA	NA	TGTGCCAGCAGAGCGAACACTGAAGCTTTCTTT	CASRANTEAFF
TRBJ2-6	TRBV4-3	NA	many	TGCGCCAGCAGCCAAGATTTCGGCTTCTCTGGGGCCAACGTCCTGACTTTC	CASSQDFGFSGANVLTF
TRBJ1-1	TRBV6-6	TRBD1	NA	TGTGCCAGCAAGACAGGGCTTGGGGACACTGAAGCTTTCTTT	CASKTGLGDTEAFF
TRBJ2-7	TRBV5-4	NA	few	TGTGCCAGCAGCTTGGTGGGGGGGCGGGGGCCCTACGAGCAGTACTTC	CASSLVGGRGPYEQYF
TRBJ2-7	TRBV5-5	NA	once	TGTGCCAGCAGCCTCGAGGGGTCGGTACGCGAGCAGTACTTC	CASSLEGSVREQYF
TRBJ1-2	TRBV4-3	NA	many	TGCGCCAGCAGCCAAGATGGGGGCAGTAACTATGGCTACACCTTC	CASSQDGGSNYGYTF
TRBJ2-1	TRBV11-2	NA	NA	TGTGCCAGCAGCTTAACCTCTGGCGTTCAGGAGTTCTTC	CASSLTSGVQEFF
TRBJ2-2	TRBV29-1	TRBD2	many	TGCAGCGTGACTAGCGGGAGTTCCTCCACCGGGGAGCTGTTTTTT	CSVTSGSSSTGELFF
TRBJ2-2	TRBV5-4	NA	few	TGTGCCAGCAGCTTCGTACAGCAAAACACCGGGGAGCTGTTTTTT	CASSFVQQNTGELFF
TRBJ2-1	TRBV6-6	TRBD2	many	TGTGCCAGCAGTTCTTACGGGGGGATCAATAATGAGCAGTTCTTC	CASSSYGGINNEQFF